This entry concerns a single T cell receptor beta chain. Antigen: not known. V lost 3 bases and J lost 8, with 17 bases in between. CDR1 LGHNA and CDR2 YNFKEQ come from the germline V gene. This CDR3 is built from 15 residues. This entry belongs to a study of tumor-infiltrating lymphocytes in primary liver carcinoma. Study-level background: All patients had surgically resected primary liver carcinoma. Ages ranged from 30 to 69, with HCC or mixed HCC-cholangiocarcinoma. About 3.5 to 8 million productive TCRbeta reads were obtained from the samples, with similar numbers across tissue types.

They got blood RNA out of unsorted whole blood and also pulled out germline DNA. General study findings and limits: Being bulk and unsorted, samples allowed no CD4+ and CD8+ repertoire comparison.

The investigators made TCR beta cDNA from 400 to 500 ng total RNA, using a constant-region primer. Generation of the TCR beta libraries relied on three nested multiplex PCR rounds using slightly modified ARM-PCR. Both of the initial two PCR rounds ran for about 9 cycles and employed TRBV1-TRBV30 forward primers alongside a C-beta reverse primer. TCRdb fed the multiplex PCR reads into MiXCR, producing one record per CDR3 protein. Altogether 310,000 or so distinct CDR3 sequences are present, around three fifths being singletons, with the ten largest covering around 15%. Sequencing was carried out using peripheral blood. The receptor was derived from a woman in her twenties or thirties with primary liver carcinoma and hepatitis B virus infection. The chain employs TRBV4-2 and TRBJ2-1; D call uncertain. CDR3 amino acids: CASSQEPPERDEQFF. For the CDR3, the DNA is TGTGCCAGCAGCCAGGAGCCCCCGGAAAGGGATGAGCAGTTCTTC.